Listed below are T cell receptor beta chains from one sample, sequenced in a study of shared clonotypes between healthy human individuals. Some clones are missing from TCRdb's copy, which holds only in-frame ones; the method was immunoSEQ multiplex PCR. The profile covers some 2,100,000 clones, with under 95% appearing a single time and more than 1.5% taken by the ten largest. The sequencing sample was made of naive CD8+ T cells from PBMCs. These receptor sequences come from a young man in good health. Some clones in this sample may be carry-over from other donors' samples. CDR3s include the opening cysteine and the closing phenylalanine or tryptophan. Each record gives: clone size, V gene, J gene, D gene, CDR3 DNA, CDR3 protein. D genes are given only for firm matches. Clone sizes are given selectively: once, few, many, or a class where the clone is expanded.

>NA|TRBV7-8|TRBJ2-1|TRBD2
TGTGCCAGCAGCTCAACGCAGCGGGAGGGCAATGAGCAGTTCTTC
CASSSTQREGNEQFF
>NA|TRBV19|TRBJ2-1|TRBD1
TGTGCCAGCAGGACAGGGTGGAATGAGCAGTTCTTC
CASRTGWNEQFF
>once|TRBV4-3|TRBJ2-5|TRBD2
TGCGCCAGCAGCCAAGCCCCCACTAGCGCCGGGGGGACCCAGTACTTC
CASSQAPTSAGGTQYF
>NA|TRBV9|TRBJ2-2|NA
TGTGCCAGCAGCCCCCCCCTCGAAAACGGGGAGCTGTTTTTT
CASSPPLENGELFF
>NA|TRBV6-5|TRBJ2-1|TRBD2
TGTGCCAGCAGTTACAAGGCGGGAGAAGGCCACAATGAGCAGTTCTTC
CASSYKAGEGHNEQFF
>NA|TRBV19|TRBJ1-2|NA
TGTGCCAGTCGAACACCGGGAGGAACGTATGGCTACACCTTC
CASRTPGGTYGYTF
>NA|TRBV28|TRBJ2-5|NA
TGTGCCACCCTGGGACCCCGCCACCAGTACTTC
CATLGPRHQYF
>NA|TRBV29-1|TRBJ1-2|NA
TGCAGCGCCGATGAGGGTCACTTTAACTATGGCTACACCTTC
CSADEGHFNYGYTF
>once|TRBV10-3|TRBJ2-7|NA
TGTGCCATCAGTCACAGGGAAGATAAGCAGTACTTC
CAISHREDKQYF
>NA|TRBV27|TRBJ2-3|TRBD2
TGTGCCAGCAGGGCGGGGGGACTAGCCCACATAGATACGCAGTATTTT
CASRAGGLAHIDTQYF
>NA|TRBV6-5|TRBJ2-5|NA
TGTGCCAGCAGTTACTCGGTCCGGGAGACCCAGTACTTC
CASSYSVRETQYF
>NA|TRBV28|TRBJ2-7|TRBD2
TGTGCCAGCAGTCCAACTAGCGTCCCCTACGAGCAGTACTTC
CASSPTSVPYEQYF